The entry below gives a single T cell receptor (beta chain) sequence along with its context. What antigen it recognizes has not been identified. No base quality information exists; no much larger clone differs at one position. Per the germline V gene (reference sequence), LNHDA is the CDR1 and SQIVND is the CDR2. The germline V end is reduced by 4 bases and the J end by 7 bases; junction bases left unmatched: 8. Its CDR3 holds 16 amino acids, cysteine through phenylalanine. The only DNA kept is the CDR3, 48 bases in frame from the first base. The sample originates from a study of PD-1 blockade in mismatch repair-deficient tumors (TCRdb year 2017). Regarding the complete study: Between late 2013 and September 2016, around 91 consecutive patients with some twelve mismatch repair-deficient cancer types, all previously treated and progressing, were enrolled in the trial. Deep sequencing of TCR CDR3 regions was used to track tumor-associated T cell clones in peripheral blood of patients responding to PD-1 blockade.

Mismatch repair deficiency was established in every enrolled patient by polymerase chain reaction or immunohistochemistry. A few patients who responded to pembrolizumab therapy underwent TCR sequencing. The phase II trial prospectively tested pembrolizumab PD-1 blockade in advanced mismatch repair-deficient cancers regardless of tissue of origin. Peripheral blood T cell samples were collected serially, before PD-1 blockade began and at several time points afterward. The timing of each blood sample was reported as weeks after the first dose of pembrolizumab. Overall study results and their limits: Tumor-resident clones, often undetectable in blood before treatment, expanded rapidly after pembrolizumab and then contracted, generally before radiologic responses.

Library prep was done by the immunoSEQ multiplex PCR assay. TCRdb provides this immuneACCESS table in a form limited to in-frame rearrangements. Some clones are lacking; in checked studies, under half of them reflect an unresolved V gene, and why the rest are absent is not known. This sample lists roughly 34,000 clones; more than 70% were detected once. The ten biggest clones cover roughly 3.5% of the sample. Material: PBMCs, obtained around 6 weeks after starting pembrolizumab. This sequence was found in an adult with mismatch repair-deficient cancer. The rearrangement combines TRBV19 with TRBJ2-4, with TRBD2 identical over 12 junction bases. This receptor has the CDR3 CASSTKRLAGENIQYF. In nucleotides, the sequence is TGTGCCAGTAGTACCAAACGACTAGCGGGAGAGAACATTCAGTACTTC.